This T cell receptor beta chain emerged from a study of PD-1 blockade in mismatch repair-deficient tumors (dated by TCRdb to about 2017). For the study in its entirety: Between late 2013 and 2016, the trial enrolled about 93 consecutive patients with 11 to 12 mismatch repair-deficient cancer types, every one of whom had been previously treated and was progressing. Tumor-associated T cell clones were tracked in the peripheral blood of patients responding to PD-1 blockade by deep sequencing of TCR CDR3 regions. Results and caveats for the whole study, not just this receptor: After pembrolizumab, tumor-resident clones, which were often undetectable in blood before treatment, expanded rapidly and then contracted, generally ahead of radiologic responses.

CDR1 SGDLS and CDR2 YYNGEE are derived from the germline V gene. The CDR3 spans 12 residues, from the cysteine through the phenylalanine. The kept DNA is CDR3 alone, 36 bases in frame from the first base. V and J are truncated by 0 bases and 8 bases respectively, leaving an intervening sequence of 8 bases. Remarks on this clone: Its antigen specificity is not known. Base quality data are lacking; no much larger clone is found one base away.

Mismatch repair deficiency in every enrolled patient was established by polymerase chain reaction or immunohistochemistry. TCR sequencing was carried out for three patients who responded to pembrolizumab therapy. The phase II trial prospectively tested pembrolizumab PD-1 blockade in advanced mismatch repair-deficient cancers regardless of tissue of origin. Peripheral blood T cell samples were collected serially, before PD-1 blockade began and at several time points afterward. Blood sampling times were expressed in weeks after the first pembrolizumab dose. The method behind the library was the immunoSEQ multiplex PCR assay. This immuneACCESS table, as held by TCRdb, lists in-frame sequences with V and J called but not all clones. Of the missing ones, under half trace to an unresolved V gene in checked studies; the others have no known cause. Here the sample has some 66,000 clones; approximately 88% occur a single time. The top ten clonotypes cover approximately 15% of the sample.

This TCR derives from an adult with mismatch repair-deficient cancer. The V and J segments used are TRBV9 and TRBJ1-2, with TRBD1 perhaps the D gene, on 5 matching bases. Sample: peripheral blood, taken 52 weeks after starting pembrolizumab. CDR3 reads: CASSVAGNGYTF. The DNA sequence follows: TGTGCCAGCAGCGTAGCAGGGAACGGCTACACCTTC.